This is a list of T cell receptor beta chains from one sample in a study of beta chain features in type 1 diabetes. This table comes from immunoSEQ multiplex PCR, and its TCRdb copy is limited to in-frame clones, with some not included. Of nearly 250,000 clones listed, approximately 14% are singletons. The sequencing sample was made of naive CD4+ T cells from blood. All receptors come from a woman in her 40s in good health. CDR3s include the opening cysteine and the closing phenylalanine or tryptophan. A D gene is named only where the DNA matches it firmly. Some rows mark clone size as missing; the rest say once, few, many or name a class of expanded clone.

d_call	v_call	clone_size	j_call	cdr3_aa	cdr3_nt
-	TRBV29-1	few	TRBJ1-3	CSVAGTTGNTIYF	TGCAGCGTCGCCGGGACTACCGGAAACACCATATATTTT
-	TRBV9	-	TRBJ1-2	CASSVLSGYGYTF	TGTGCCAGCAGCGTTCTTTCGGGCTATGGCTACACCTTC
-	TRBV5-1	few	TRBJ2-5	CASSLAWRETQYF	TGCGCCAGCAGCTTGGCCTGGAGGGAGACCCAGTACTTC
-	TRBV7-2	few	TRBJ2-5	CASRVYGGETQYF	TGTGCCAGCAGAGTTTACGGGGGAGAGACCCAGTACTTC
TRBD1	TRBV6-6	-	TRBJ2-4	CASSKDRGEVKNIQYF	TGTGCCAGCAGCAAAGACAGGGGCGAGGTCAAAAACATTCAGTACTTC
-	TRBV2	few	TRBJ2-2	CASSRGGANTGELFF	TGTGCCAGCAGTAGAGGGGGGGCCAACACCGGGGAGCTGTTTTTT
-	TRBV6-5	-	TRBJ1-5	CASSRSGGHNQPQHF	TGTGCCAGCAGCCGGAGCGGGGGTCACAATCAGCCCCAGCATTTT
-	TRBV14	-	TRBJ2-2	CASSPFAPGGGELFF	TGTGCCAGCAGCCCTTTCGCCCCAGGAGGGGGGGAGCTGTTTTTT
TRBD2	TRBV4-1	-	TRBJ2-3	CASSQEGLAGAQGTQYF	TGCGCCAGCAGCCAAGAGGGACTAGCGGGGGCCCAGGGTACGCAGTATTTT
TRBD1	TRBV18	-	TRBJ2-7	CASSPLEGAVEQYF	TGTGCCAGCTCACCTCTCGAGGGGGCGGTCGAGCAGTACTTC
-	TRBV25-1	few	TRBJ1-1	CASRGQGRLNTEAFF	TGTGCCAGCAGGGGACAAGGTCGGTTGAACACTGAAGCTTTCTTT
TRBD1	TRBV5-1	-	TRBJ1-5	CASSSTGGNQPQHF	TGCGCCAGCAGCTCTACAGGGGGCAATCAGCCCCAGCATTTT
TRBD2	TRBV11-2	-	TRBJ2-5	CASSPGTSGGVQETQYF	TGTGCCAGCAGCCCTGGGACTAGCGGGGGGGTACAGGAGACCCAGTACTTC
TRBD2	TRBV2	few	TRBJ2-2	CASRVTSGGFTGELFF	TGTGCCAGCAGGGTTACTAGCGGGGGATTCACCGGGGAGCTGTTTTTT
TRBD2	TRBV18	-	TRBJ2-3	CASSPKLAGGRDTQYF	TGTGCCAGCTCACCAAAACTAGCGGGGGGCAGAGATACGCAGTATTTT
TRBD2	TRBV11-1	-	TRBJ2-3	CASSLASGGLAADTQYF	TGTGCCAGCAGCTTAGCATCGGGGGGGCTAGCAGCAGATACGCAGTATTTT
TRBD1	TRBV11-1	few	TRBJ1-1	CASSSGQRTEAFF	TGTGCCAGCAGCTCGGGACAGCGCACTGAAGCTTTCTTT
TRBD2	TRBV19	few	TRBJ2-1	CASSIDFAGLAGMGVEQFF	TGTGCCAGTAGTATAGATTTTGCAGGGCTAGCGGGGATGGGAGTTGAGCAGTTCTTC
TRBD1	TRBV9	-	TRBJ1-6	CASSLQGFNSPLHF	TGTGCCAGCAGCTTACAGGGGTTTAATTCACCCCTCCACTTT
TRBD1	TRBV7-8	few	TRBJ2-1	CASSLVGQGANEQFF	TGTGCCAGCAGCTTAGTAGGACAGGGGGCGAATGAGCAGTTCTTC
TRBD1	TRBV18	few	TRBJ1-1	CASGGQGTNTEAFF	TGTGCCAGCGGGGGACAGGGGACGAACACTGAAGCTTTCTTT
-	TRBV29-1	many	TRBJ2-6	CSVEDSRGANVLTF	TGCAGCGTTGAAGACTCGCGCGGGGCCAACGTCCTGACTTTC
-	TRBV7-8	few	TRBJ1-2	CASSLGRANYGYTF	TGTGCCAGCAGCCTAGGTAGAGCTAACTATGGCTACACCTTC
-	TRBV9	few	TRBJ1-2	CASSVAAGSYGYTF	TGTGCCAGCAGCGTAGCGGCAGGGTCCTATGGCTACACCTTC
-	TRBV7-8	-	TRBJ1-1	CASSRMSGEGTEAFF	TGTGCCAGCTCCCGAATGTCGGGGGAGGGCACTGAAGCTTTCTTT
TRBD1	TRBV5-1	-	TRBJ2-6	CASSPWDRGSSSSGANVLTF	TGCGCCAGCAGCCCTTGGGACAGGGGGTCGAGTAGCTCTGGGGCCAACGTCCTGACTTTC
TRBD1	TRBV10-3	-	TRBJ2-1	CAISWWQGDLFF	TGTGCCATCAGTTGGTGGCAGGGGGATCTGTTCTTC
-	TRBV7-2	few	TRBJ1-5	CASSLTRRGQPQHF	TGTGCCAGCAGCTTAACCAGACGGGGTCAGCCCCAGCATTTT
TRBD1	TRBV9	-	TRBJ1-6	CASSASQGGNSPLHF	TGTGCCAGCAGCGCCTCACAGGGGGGGAATTCACCCCTCCACTTT
-	TRBV6-1	few	TRBJ1-1	CASSEARRGNTEAFF	TGTGCCAGCAGTGAAGCGCGGAGGGGAAACACTGAAGCTTTCTTT
-	TRBV5-1	few	TRBJ1-3	CASSLEYTGNTIYF	TGCGCCAGCAGCTTGGAGTACACTGGAAACACCATATATTTT
-	TRBV5-6	few	TRBJ2-7	CASSLAAPYEQYF	TGTGCCAGCAGCTTAGCGGCCCCCTACGAGCAGTACTTC
-	TRBV7-2	few	TRBJ1-1	CASSFLWVGPNTEAFF	TGTGCCAGCAGCTTCCTTTGGGTGGGGCCGAACACTGAAGCTTTCTTT
TRBD1	TRBV10-3	-	TRBJ1-1	CAIRGTGYPEAFF	TGTGCCATCAGGGGGACAGGGTATCCTGAAGCTTTCTTT
TRBD1	TRBV7-2	few	TRBJ1-1	CASSGQGVLNTEAFF	TGTGCCAGCAGTGGACAGGGGGTCCTGAACACTGAAGCTTTCTTT
TRBD2	TRBV5-1	few	TRBJ2-5	CASSPGGGETQYF	TGCGCCAGCAGCCCGGGAGGGGGAGAGACCCAGTACTTC
-	TRBV5-1	few	TRBJ1-2	CASSLGQGGGYTF	TGCGCCAGCAGCTTGGGTCAGGGCGGTGGCTACACCTTC
-	TRBV18	few	TRBJ1-1	CASSPQETEAFF	TGTGCCAGCTCACCACAGGAGACTGAAGCTTTCTTT
TRBD1	TRBV19	-	TRBJ2-2	CAIRQGPNTGELFF	TGTGCCATAAGACAGGGTCCGAACACCGGGGAGCTGTTTTTT
-	TRBV7-9	few	TRBJ2-7	CASSDSPYEQYF	TGTGCCAGCTCGGACAGTCCGTACGAGCAGTACTTC
-	TRBV4-1	few	TRBJ1-4	CASSQDPSGNRRKLFF	TGCGCCAGCAGCCAAGATCCTTCCGGGAACAGAAGAAAACTGTTTTTT
TRBD2	TRBV9	few	TRBJ2-3	CASSPRTSGGHRGLTDTQYF	TGTGCCAGCAGCCCCAGGACTAGCGGGGGTCATAGGGGCCTCACAGATACGCAGTATTTT
-	TRBV19	-	TRBJ1-1	CASSNQVNTEAFF	TGTGCCAGTAGTAATCAGGTGAACACTGAAGCTTTCTTT
TRBD1	TRBV6-1	few	TRBJ2-5	CASSMDRGQETQYF	TGTGCCAGCAGTATGGACAGGGGACAAGAGACCCAGTACTTC
TRBD1	TRBV6-5	-	TRBJ1-5	CASKSPGGVQHF	TGTGCCAGCAAAAGCCCAGGGGGCGTCCAGCATTTT
-	TRBV2	-	TRBJ2-7	CASNTLGFTYEQYF	TGTGCCAGCAATACGCTAGGTTTCACCTACGAGCAGTACTTC
-	TRBV20-1	few	TRBJ2-7	CSARDSYEQYF	TGCAGTGCCAGGGACTCCTACGAGCAGTACTTC
TRBD1	TRBV4-1	-	TRBJ1-1	CASSTRTGKYTEAFF	TGCGCCAGCAGCACTAGGACAGGGAAGTACACTGAAGCTTTCTTT
TRBD1	TRBV2	few	TRBJ1-2	CASSGPTGVDGYTF	TGTGCCAGCAGTGGACCGACAGGGGTCGATGGCTACACCTTC
-	TRBV10-2	few	TRBJ2-7	CASSGLDEQYF	TGCGCCAGCAGTGGGCTGGACGAGCAGTACTTC
-	TRBV7-2	-	TRBJ1-1	CASSLRGEAFF	TGTGCCAGCAGCTTACGGGGGGAAGCTTTCTTT
-	TRBV4-3	-	TRBJ2-2	CASSQATGGPGELFF	TGCGCCAGCAGCCAAGCAACTGGGGGCCCGGGGGAGCTGTTTTTT
-	TRBV25-1	-	TRBJ2-7	CASSESGAFYEQYF	TGTGCCAGCAGTGAATCAGGGGCATTCTACGAGCAGTACTTC
-	TRBV5-6	few	TRBJ1-2	CASSLQGGYGYTF	TGTGCCAGCAGCTTGCAGGGAGGCTATGGCTACACCTTC
TRBD1	TRBV5-1	-	TRBJ2-1	CASSFGDSYNEQFF	TGCGCCAGCAGCTTTGGGGACAGCTACAATGAGCAGTTCTTC
-	TRBV1	-	TRBJ1-5	CTSSQPILLGQGRYQPQHF	TGCACCAGCAGCCAGCCCATCCTCCTAGGACAGGGGCGCTATCAGCCCCAGCATTTT